These 30 T cell receptor beta chains were all obtained from the same sample, sequenced in a study of T cells in Graves' hyperthyroidism and ophthalmopathy (dated by TCRdb to about 2019). The method behind the library was multiplex PCR. TCRdb shows the sequencer as Illumina HiSeq 2000. Amplification of TCR beta CDR3 regions was carried out from RNA transcripts. For the first round of RT-PCR on the TCR CDR3, the HTBI primer set was used together with the Qiagen OneStep RT-PCR kit. TCRdb reprocessed the public reads (quality trimming at Q25 with fastp, clone calling with MiXCR) and kept in-frame beta chains. Each record represents a unique CDR3 protein, reported with the most common genes and DNA among its rows. The sample has some 200,000 distinct CDR3 sequences on record, under 20% of them singletons. The ten largest clones take up 50% of the sample. Sequencing was carried out using blood. The receptors shown here come from a man aged 45-65 years with Graves' hyperthyroidism.

The V call is TRBV5-1, the J call TRBJ2-2; 7 bases line up with TRBD2. V gave up 5 bases and J gave up 2 bases; unmatched junction bases: 3. The CDR3 runs 14 residues. From germline, CDR1 is SGHRS and CDR2 YFSETQ. CDR3 nucleotides: TGCGCCAGCAGGCGCGGGAGCAACACCGGGGAGCTGTTTTTT. Protein: CASRRGSNTGELFF.

This clonotype came up many times. V is TRBV12-3 or TRBV12-4 and J is TRBJ2-7, with D perhaps TRBD1 or TRBD2 (6 bases each). The CDR3 is 15 amino acids. The V end was cut by 4 bases, the J end by 2 bases, with 15 bases between. For the CDR3, the DNA is TGTGCCAGCAGTTCAACCCGGGGGCCGGCCTACGAGCAGTACTTC. This sequence encodes CASSSTRGPAYEQYF.

This clonotype was picked up a small number of times. The chain combines TRBV4-2 with TRBJ1-5, with 8 bases identical to TRBD1. J lost 11 bases, V lost 4 bases, and 10 bases had no gene match. The length of the CDR3 is 14 residues. Germline V gene sequence: CDR1 LGHNA, CDR2 YNFKEQ. CDR3 in amino acids: CASSPRQGYFAQHF. CDR3 coding DNA: TGTGCCAGCAGCCCGCGACAGGGGTATTTCGCCCAGCATTTT.

The sample holds many counts of this clonotype. The chain carries TRBV29-1 and TRBJ2-7, with D maybe TRBD2 (5 bases). V dropped 0 bases and J dropped 6 bases, with 12 bases sitting between them. This CDR3 has 13 amino acids. In germline, CDR1 is SQVTM, CDR2 ANQGSEA. CDR3 amino acids: CSVEEGSVSEQYF. The CDR3, as DNA: TGCAGCGTTGAAGAGGGGAGCGTAAGCGAGCAGTACTTC.

This clonotype came up many times. The rearrangement joins TRBV3-1 to TRBJ2-7, with D possibly being TRBD2 (7 bases). Germline V gene lookup returns CDR1 LGHDT and CDR2 YNNKEL (reference sequence). V was shortened by 0 bases and J by 9 bases, with 18 bases between the two germline ends. The CDR3 sequence is 15 residues long. CDR3 loop: CASSQDTITGRVQYF. In DNA, the CDR3 is TGTGCCAGCAGCCAAGACACAATAACAGGGAGGGTGCAGTACTTC.

J is TRBJ2-1 and V is TRBV20-1; 10 nucleotides line up with TRBD2. The germline V gene encodes CDR1 DFQATT and CDR2 SNEGSKA (reference sequence). V shed 1 base, J shed 2 bases, and the junction held 5 bases outside the gene matches. This CDR3 comprises 16 residues. This chain's CDR3 is CSARGSSGRTYNEQFF. The DNA for the CDR3 is TGCAGTGCTAGAGGGTCTAGCGGGAGAACCTACAATGAGCAGTTCTTC.

This clonotype was observed many times. The V call is TRBV6-2 or TRBV6-3, the J call TRBJ2-7, with D possibly called TRBD1 or TRBD2 (5 bases each). V was pared by 6 bases and J by 0 bases, with 12 bases between. Germline loops: CDR1 MNHEY, CDR2 SVGEGT. The CDR3 is 14 amino acids. The CDR3 loop is CASSGTASSYEQYF. The CDR3 coding sequence is TGTGCCAGCAGCGGGACCGCTAGCTCCTACGAGCAGTACTTC.

The table lists this clonotype with many counts. This sequence joins TRBV3-1 and TRBJ1-2; perhaps TRBD1 as D (5 bases). V was cut by 1 base and J by 13 bases, with 13 bases left in between. Germline values: CDR1 LGHDT, CDR2 YNNKEL (reference sequence). The CDR3 consists of 12 residues. CDR3 in amino acids: CASSQAGTVGTF. The CDR3 bases are TGTGCCAGCAGCCAAGCGGGGACGGTCGGCACCTTC.

This rearrangement joins TRBV19 to TRBJ2-1; maybe TRBD2 (6 bases). Trimming pared 3 bases from V and 6 bases from J, leaving 9 bases between. Germline values: CDR1 LNHDA, CDR2 SQIVND (reference sequence). The CDR3 is 13 residues long. CDR3 loop: CASSITGANEQFF. The CDR3, as DNA: TGTGCCAGTAGTATTACGGGAGCCAATGAGCAGTTCTTC.

The chain recombines TRBV28 with TRBJ2-7; D ambiguous. Germline V lookup: CDR1 MDHEN, CDR2 SYDVKM. The CDR3 spans 12 residues. V was trimmed by 2 bases and J by 1 base, leaving 3 bases between them. CDR3 residues: CASSLQSYEQYF. CDR3 nucleotide sequence: TGTGCCAGCAGTTTACAGTCCTACGAGCAGTACTTC.

As for this clonotype: A read error may be the cause here, since a much bigger clone is one base away. This chain joins TRBV14 and TRBJ2-3; tentatively, D is TRBD2 (5 bases). The CDR3 is 17 amino acids. Germline loops: CDR1 SGHDN, CDR2 FVKESK. CDR3 DNA sequence: TGTGCCAGGAGCCAAAGACATCAGCGGAGGTGGACAGATACGCAGTATTTT. It specifies CARSQRHQRRWTDTQYF.

This clonotype was picked up many times. V gene TRBV20-1 combines with J gene TRBJ2-3, with 13 bases lining up with TRBD2. This CDR3 has 18 amino acids. The V gene end was trimmed by 3 bases and the J gene end by 3 bases; junction bases not matched to a gene: 12. Germline V lookup: CDR1 DFQATT, CDR2 SNEGSKA (reference sequence). CDR3 loop: CSASGGGTSGIPTDTQYF. The CDR3, as DNA: TGCAGTGCTAGTGGGGGGGGGACTAGCGGGATTCCGACAGATACGCAGTATTTT.

Points on this clonotype: A much more abundant neighbour one base away suggests this may be a read error. V and J are TRBV20-1 and TRBJ2-1; D unclear. From germline, CDR1 is DFQATT and CDR2 SNEGSKA (reference sequence). The CDR3 consists of 14 residues. The CDR3 sequence: CSARGQVSYSEQFF. The CDR3 DNA is TGCAGTGCTAGAGGACAAGTATCCTACAGTGAGCAGTTCTTC.

This clonotype has a handful of counts. This rearrangement joins TRBV20-1 to TRBJ1-1, with D uncertain. V shed 6 bases and J shed 11 bases, with 13 bases lying between them. CDR1 and CDR2 from the germline V gene are DFQATT and SNEGSKA (reference sequence). The CDR3 loop spans 10 amino acids. The CDR3 bases are TGCAGTGCCTCGAGGCAGAGGGCTTTCTTT. Its translation: CSASRQRAFF.

This clonotype came up many times. J is TRBJ2-7 and V is TRBV7-2; 9 nucleotides match TRBD1. CDR3 length equals 14 residues. Germline CDR1 reads SGHTA; CDR2 reads FQGNSA. V trimming: 0 bases; J trimming: 4 bases; junction bases outside the gene matches: 1. CDR3 coding DNA: TGTGCCAGCAGCTTAGCGACAGGGGGGTACGAGCAGTACTTC. Translating it yields CASSLATGGYEQYF.

The chain couples TRBV2 to TRBJ2-3; no clear D. Germline V gene lookup returns CDR1 SNHLY and CDR2 FYNNEI. There are 14 residues in the CDR3. Trimming shortened V by 6 bases and J by 2 bases, and 12 bases separated the two germline ends. The CDR3 region is CASRPGPNTDTQYF. For the CDR3, the DNA is TGTGCCAGCAGACCCGGGCCTAACACAGATACGCAGTATTTT.

The chain uses TRBV27 and TRBJ2-5; D call uncertain. Germline lookup yields CDR1 MNHEY and CDR2 SMNVEV (reference sequence). CDR3 size: 14 residues. Trimming left V 5 bases short and J 4 bases short, with 14 bases between. This CDR3 reads CASSRPGPGETQYF. Here the CDR3 DNA reads TGTGCCAGCAGTCGCCCCGGGCCTGGAGAGACCCAGTACTTC.

This clonotype was seen many times. The rearrangement links TRBV7-3 to TRBJ1-1; D ambiguous. Trimming cost V 8 bases and J 2 bases, with 12 bases left between them. Germline V gene sequence: CDR1 SGHTA, CDR2 FQGTGA. The CDR3 consists of 13 residues. The chain's CDR3 is CASQREPNTEAFF. The CDR3 coding sequence is TGTGCCAGCCAAAGGGAACCAAACACTGAAGCTTTCTTT.

This chain connects TRBV12-5 to TRBJ2-1; D gene uncertain. V lost 4 bases and J 7 bases, leaving 17 bases between the germline ends. The germline gives CDR1 LGHNT, CDR2 FRNRAP. This CDR3 has 15 amino acids. The CDR3 here is CASGSRAKNGNEQFF. CDR3 DNA: TGTGCTAGTGGTTCCCGGGCGAAAAATGGGAATGAGCAGTTCTTC. Combining the CDR3 with reference TRBV12-5 and TRBJ2-1 gives the whole variable domain DARVTQTPRHKVTEMGQEVTMRCQPILGHNTVFWYRQTMMQGLELLAYFRNRAPLDDSGMPKDRFSAEMPDATLATLKIQPSEPRDSAVYFCASGSRAKNGNEQFFGPGTRLTVL.

CDR3 residues: CASSATGDNYNEQFF. In nucleotides, the CDR3 is TGCGCCAGCAGCGCGACAGGGGATAATTACAATGAGCAGTTCTTC. The chain links TRBV5-1 to TRBJ2-1; 8 bases fit TRBD1. Trimming removed 4 bases from V and 4 bases from J; junction bases left unmatched: 7. Germline V gene lookup returns CDR1 SGHRS and CDR2 YFSETQ. The CDR3 spans 15 residues.

This clonotype came up a few times. The V gene is TRBV6-1, the J gene TRBJ1-5; possibly TRBD1 for D (5 bases). V was trimmed by 5 bases and J by 7 bases, leaving 15 bases between them. Germline CDR1 reads MNHNS; CDR2 reads SASEGT. The CDR3 has 14 amino acids. CDR3 sequence (DNA): TGTGCCAGCAGTTTGAATGGGGCGGGACAGCCCCAGCATTTT. Translating gives CASSLNGAGQPQHF.

This clonotype appeared many times. The chain recombines TRBV7-8 with TRBJ2-4; D gene ambiguous. From germline, CDR1 is SGHVS and CDR2 FQNEAQ. V lost 1 base to trimming and J lost 9 bases, with 16 bases between them. This CDR3 spans 15 amino acids. The CDR3 spells CASSLGWAPKGIQYF. CDR3 in DNA: TGTGCCAGCAGCTTAGGTTGGGCACCAAAGGGCATTCAGTACTTC.

The genes are TRBV18 and TRBJ1-3; D is ambiguous. The V and J ends lost 3 bases and 1 base respectively, with 10 bases between them. This CDR3 contains 15 residues. Germline loops: CDR1 KGHSH, CDR2 LQKENI. CDR3 nucleotides: TGTGCCAGCTCACCCGCGTGGGGATCTGGAAACACCATATATTTT. Translating it yields CASSPAWGSGNTIYF.

V gene TRBV10-3 combines with J gene TRBJ2-5, with 12 bases aligning to TRBD2. J gave up 7 bases and V 6 bases, and 12 bases lay outside the gene matches. Per germline, CDR1 ENHRY and CDR2 SYGVKD. CDR3 length: 16 amino acids. CDR3 amino acids: CAISGGLAGATGTQYF. In nucleotides, the CDR3 is TGTGCCATCAGCGGGGGACTAGCGGGCGCTACAGGGACCCAGTACTTC.

This clonotype was observed many times. The chain recombines TRBV12-3 or TRBV12-4 with TRBJ2-2; D may be TRBD2 (6 bases). Trimming removed 8 bases at V and 2 bases at J, with 12 bases between. The CDR3 covers 14 residues. The CDR3 sequence is CASPAEGNTGELFF. The CDR3 DNA is TGTGCCAGCCCCGCGGAGGGAAACACCGGGGAGCTGTTTTTT.

This clonotype came up many times. The chain carries TRBV12-3 or TRBV12-4 and TRBJ2-2; 15 bases are a match to TRBD2. Trimming took 5 bases from V and 8 from J; bases not matched to a gene: 6. CDR3 size: 16 residues. The CDR3 region has the DNA TGTGCCAGCAGTCTCGGGACTAGCGGGAGGAGTGGGGAGCTGTTTTTT. It specifies CASSLGTSGRSGELFF.

V gene TRBV7-3 combines with J gene TRBJ1-5; 7 positions match TRBD1. This CDR3 is built from 19 residues. The germline CDR1 and CDR2 sequences are SGHTA and FQGTGA. The V and J ends lost 3 bases and 4 bases, in that order; junction bases with no gene match: 18. The CDR3 DNA sequence: TGTGCCAGCAGCTTCGCTCCCTTACAGGGGCCGCTCATGAATCAGCCCCAGCATTTT. It encodes CASSFAPLQGPLMNQPQHF.

The chain combines TRBV10-2 with TRBJ2-7, with 9 bases fitting TRBD1. The trim removed 3 bases at V and 5 bases at J, leaving 8 bases unmatched. The CDR3 length is 15 residues. Germline V lookup: CDR1 WSHSY, CDR2 SAAADI. CDR3 loop: CASSDTGTGKNEQYF. The CDR3 nucleotides read TGCGCCAGCAGTGATACCGGGACAGGGAAGAACGAGCAGTACTTC.

This clonotype was observed at least ten times. CDR3 in amino acids: CASTETGGGYTDTQYF. The CDR3 DNA follows: TGTGCCAGCACCGAGACAGGGGGCGGGTACACAGATACGCAGTATTTT. The chain is built from TRBV6-1 and TRBJ2-3, with 10 positions matching TRBD1. Unmatched junction bases numbered 9, after V lost 7 bases and J lost 2 bases. This CDR3 has 16 residues. Germline assignment: CDR1 MNHNS and CDR2 SASEGT.

J is TRBJ2-2 and V is TRBV7-9, with D possibly being TRBD2 (6 bases). Per the germline V gene, CDR1 is SEHNR and CDR2 is FQNEAQ (reference sequence). V lost 2 bases and J 1 base, leaving 14 bases between the germline ends. This CDR3 contains 17 residues. The CDR3 reads CASSLTFPAGNTGELFF. DNA for the CDR3: TGTGCCAGCAGCTTAACATTCCCAGCGGGGAACACCGGGGAGCTGTTTTTT.